Reported below is one TCR beta chain. What it binds is unknown. The data derive from a study of CD8 T cells in ankylosing spondylitis. Points from the study as a whole: Seemingly characteristic of ankylosing spondylitis blood was a TCR beta motif consisting of 7 or 8 highly homologous variants. Past studies reported some motif variants in reactive arthritis synovial fluid and blood. Disease-linked clones were reportedly significantly enriched in matched ankylosing spondylitis synovial fluid.

TCR beta libraries were made by quantitative 5'-RACE with molecular barcodes. TCRdb reanalysed the 5' RACE reads using MiXCR and keeps one entry per CDR3 protein. The sample lists about 310,000 distinct CDR3 sequences; around 20% were seen once. V was trimmed by 1 base and J by 6 bases, leaving 15 bases between them. Germline V gene data show CDR1 as SGHTA and CDR2 as FQGNSA. The CDR3 extends over 15 amino acids. The sequence derives from a female donor with ankylosing spondylitis or in good health (not recorded which). The chain is built from TRBV7-2 and TRBJ1-1, with D hard to call. Sequencing was carried out using blood, either unsorted or a sorted T cell fraction (not recorded which). The CDR3 nucleotides read TGTGCCAGCAGCTTAGGGGCCGTCCCGAGATCTGAAGCTTTCTTT. Translating gives CASSLGAVPRSEAFF.